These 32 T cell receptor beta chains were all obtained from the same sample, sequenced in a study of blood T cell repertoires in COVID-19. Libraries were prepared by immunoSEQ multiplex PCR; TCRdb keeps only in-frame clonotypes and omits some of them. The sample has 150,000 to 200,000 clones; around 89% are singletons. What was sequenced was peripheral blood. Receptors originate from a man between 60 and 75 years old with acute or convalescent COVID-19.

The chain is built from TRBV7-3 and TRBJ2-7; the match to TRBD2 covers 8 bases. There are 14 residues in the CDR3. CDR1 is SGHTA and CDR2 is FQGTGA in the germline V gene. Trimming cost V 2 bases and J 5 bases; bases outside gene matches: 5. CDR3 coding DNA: TGTGCCAGCAGCTTAGGCGGGAGGTACGACGAGCAGTACGTC. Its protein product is CASSLGGRYDEQYV.

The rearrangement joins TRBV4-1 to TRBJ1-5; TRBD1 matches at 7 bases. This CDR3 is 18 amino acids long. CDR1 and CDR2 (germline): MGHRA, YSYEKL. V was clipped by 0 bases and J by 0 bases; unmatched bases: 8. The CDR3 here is CASSQDFASGGSNQPQHF. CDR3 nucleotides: TGCGCCAGCAGCCAAGATTTTGCGTCAGGGGGTAGCAATCAGCCCCAGCATTTT.

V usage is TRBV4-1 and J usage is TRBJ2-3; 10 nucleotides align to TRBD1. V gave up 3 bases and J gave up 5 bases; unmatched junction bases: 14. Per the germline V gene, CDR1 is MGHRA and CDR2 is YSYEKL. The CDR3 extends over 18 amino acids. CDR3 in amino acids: CASSHSGPGTGVGDTQYF. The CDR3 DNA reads TGCGCCAGCAGCCACTCGGGTCCCGGGACAGGGGTAGGAGATACGCAGTATTTT.

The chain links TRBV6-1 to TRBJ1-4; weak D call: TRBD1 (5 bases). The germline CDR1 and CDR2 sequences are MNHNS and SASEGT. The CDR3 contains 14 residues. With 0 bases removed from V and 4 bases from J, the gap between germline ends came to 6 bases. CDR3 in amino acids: CASSEAGDNEKLFF. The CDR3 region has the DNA TGTGCCAGCAGTGAAGCAGGGGATAATGAAAAACTGTTTTTT.

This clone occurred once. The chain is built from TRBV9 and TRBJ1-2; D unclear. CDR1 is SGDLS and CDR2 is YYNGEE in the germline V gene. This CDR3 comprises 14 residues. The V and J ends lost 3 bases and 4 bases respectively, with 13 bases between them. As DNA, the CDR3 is TGTGCCAGCAGCGACCAGACCGGGATCTATGGCTACACCTTC. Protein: CASSDQTGIYGYTF.

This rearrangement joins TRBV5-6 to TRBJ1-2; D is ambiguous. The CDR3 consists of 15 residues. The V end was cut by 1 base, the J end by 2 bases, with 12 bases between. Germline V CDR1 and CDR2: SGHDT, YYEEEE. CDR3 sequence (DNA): TGTGCCAGCAGCTTGAGACCCCGCGGGAACTATGGCTACACCTTC. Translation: CASSLRPRGNYGYTF.

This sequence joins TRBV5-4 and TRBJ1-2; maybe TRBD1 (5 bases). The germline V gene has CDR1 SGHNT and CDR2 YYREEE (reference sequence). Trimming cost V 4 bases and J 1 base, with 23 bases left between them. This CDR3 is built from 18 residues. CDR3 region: CASSPGGGMWFGNYGYTF. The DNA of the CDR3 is TGTGCCAGCAGCCCAGGCGGGGGGATGTGGTTCGGTAACTATGGCTACACCTTC.

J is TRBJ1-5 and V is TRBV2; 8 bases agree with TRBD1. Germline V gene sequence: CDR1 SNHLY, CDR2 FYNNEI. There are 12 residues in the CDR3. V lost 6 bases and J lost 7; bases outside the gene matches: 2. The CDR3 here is CASRDRVQPQHF. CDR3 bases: TGTGCCAGCAGGGACAGGGTGCAGCCCCAGCATTTT.

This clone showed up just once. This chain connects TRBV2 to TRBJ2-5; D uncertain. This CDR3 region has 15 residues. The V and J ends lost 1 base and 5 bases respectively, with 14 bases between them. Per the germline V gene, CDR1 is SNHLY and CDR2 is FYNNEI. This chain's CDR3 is CASSEGQMEMETQYF. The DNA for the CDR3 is TGTGCCAGCAGTGAAGGTCAGATGGAGATGGAGACCCAGTACTTC.

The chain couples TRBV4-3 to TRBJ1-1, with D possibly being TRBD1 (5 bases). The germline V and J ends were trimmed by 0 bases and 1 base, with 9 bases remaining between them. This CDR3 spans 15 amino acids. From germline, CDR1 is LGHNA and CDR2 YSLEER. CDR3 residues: CASSQDLGGNTEAFF. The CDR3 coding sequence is TGCGCCAGCAGCCAAGATTTGGGGGGGAACACTGAAGCTTTCTTT.

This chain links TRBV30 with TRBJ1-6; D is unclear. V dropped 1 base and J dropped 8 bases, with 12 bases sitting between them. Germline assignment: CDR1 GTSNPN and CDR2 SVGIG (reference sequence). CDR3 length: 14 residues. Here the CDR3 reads CAWSGPTEDSPLHF. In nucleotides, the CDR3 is TGTGCCTGGAGTGGACCTACGGAGGATTCACCCCTCCACTTT.

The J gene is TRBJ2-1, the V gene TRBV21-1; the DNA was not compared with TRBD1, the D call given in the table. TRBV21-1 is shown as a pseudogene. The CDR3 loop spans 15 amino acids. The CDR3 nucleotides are TGTGCCAGCAGCAAAGAGGGGGCAGTCTACAATGAGCAGTTCTTC. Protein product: CASSKEGAVYNEQFF.

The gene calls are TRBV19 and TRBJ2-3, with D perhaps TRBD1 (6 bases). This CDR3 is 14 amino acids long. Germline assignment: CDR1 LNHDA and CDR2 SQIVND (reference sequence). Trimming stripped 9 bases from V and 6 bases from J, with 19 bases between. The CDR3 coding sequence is TGTGCCAGCACCGGGACAAGGGGTGGGGATACGCAGTATTTT. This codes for CASTGTRGGDTQYF.

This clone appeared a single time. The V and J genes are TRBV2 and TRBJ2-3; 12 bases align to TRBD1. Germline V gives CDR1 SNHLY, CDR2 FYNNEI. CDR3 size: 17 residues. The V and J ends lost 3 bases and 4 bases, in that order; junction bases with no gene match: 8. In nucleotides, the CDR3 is TGTGCCAGCAGTGAGGGGGACAGGGGGCTTTTTCCAGATACGCAGTATTTT. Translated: CASSEGDRGLFPDTQYF.

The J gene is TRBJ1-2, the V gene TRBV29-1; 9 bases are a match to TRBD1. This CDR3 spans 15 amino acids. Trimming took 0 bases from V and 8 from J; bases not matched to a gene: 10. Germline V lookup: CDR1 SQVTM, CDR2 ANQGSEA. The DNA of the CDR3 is TGCAGCGTTGAAGATCGCACAGGGGGCTTGCGGGGCTACACCTTC. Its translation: CSVEDRTGGLRGYTF.

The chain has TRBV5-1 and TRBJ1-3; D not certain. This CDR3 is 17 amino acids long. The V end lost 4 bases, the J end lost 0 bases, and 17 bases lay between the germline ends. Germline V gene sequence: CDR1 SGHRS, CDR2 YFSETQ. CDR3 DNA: TGCGCCAGCAGCCCCGCCGCGTCAAGAAGCTCTGGAAACACCATATATTTT. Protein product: CASSPAASRSSGNTIYF.

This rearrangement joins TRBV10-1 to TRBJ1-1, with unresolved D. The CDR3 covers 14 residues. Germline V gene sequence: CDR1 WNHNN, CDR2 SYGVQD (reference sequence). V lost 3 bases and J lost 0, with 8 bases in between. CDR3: CASSDNRVNTEAFF. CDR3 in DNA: TGCGCCAGCAGTGATAATCGGGTGAACACTGAAGCTTTCTTT.

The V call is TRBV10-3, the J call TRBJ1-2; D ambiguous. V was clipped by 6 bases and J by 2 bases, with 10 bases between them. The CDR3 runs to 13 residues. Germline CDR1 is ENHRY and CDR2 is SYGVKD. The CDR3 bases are TGTGCCATCAGGGAGGGAGGGAACTATGGCTACACCTTC. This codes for CAIREGGNYGYTF.

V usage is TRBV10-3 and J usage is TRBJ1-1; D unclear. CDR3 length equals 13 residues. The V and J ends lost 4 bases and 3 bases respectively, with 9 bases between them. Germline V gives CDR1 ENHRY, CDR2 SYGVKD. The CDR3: CAISVSVDTEAFF. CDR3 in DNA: TGTGCCATCAGTGTATCAGTTGACACTGAAGCTTTCTTT.

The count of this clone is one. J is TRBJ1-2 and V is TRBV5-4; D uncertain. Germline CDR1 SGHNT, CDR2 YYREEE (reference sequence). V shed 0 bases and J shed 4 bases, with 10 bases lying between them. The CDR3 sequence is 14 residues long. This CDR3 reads CASSLGGESYGYTF. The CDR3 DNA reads TGTGCCAGCAGCTTGGGGGGAGAGAGCTATGGCTACACCTTC.

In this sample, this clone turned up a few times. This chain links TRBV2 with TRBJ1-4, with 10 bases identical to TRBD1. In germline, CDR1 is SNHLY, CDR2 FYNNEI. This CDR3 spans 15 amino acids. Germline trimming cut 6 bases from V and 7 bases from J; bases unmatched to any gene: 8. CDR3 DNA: TGTGCCAGCAGCCAGACAGGGGGCCAGAGTGAAAAACTGTTTTTT. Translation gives CASSQTGGQSEKLFF. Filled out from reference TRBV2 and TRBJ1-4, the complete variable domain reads EPEVTQTPSHQVTQMGQEVILRCVPISNHLYFYWYRQILGQKVEFLVSFYNNEISEKSEIFDDQFSVERPDGSNFTLKIRSTKLEDSAMYFCASSQTGGQSEKLFFGSGTQLSVL.

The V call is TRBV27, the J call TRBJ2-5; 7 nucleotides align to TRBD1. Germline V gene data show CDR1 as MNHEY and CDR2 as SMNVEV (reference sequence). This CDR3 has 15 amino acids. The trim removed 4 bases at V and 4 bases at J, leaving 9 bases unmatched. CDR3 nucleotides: TGTGCCAGCAGTTACAAGATGTACAGGGGAGAGACCCAGTACTTC. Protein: CASSYKMYRGETQYF.

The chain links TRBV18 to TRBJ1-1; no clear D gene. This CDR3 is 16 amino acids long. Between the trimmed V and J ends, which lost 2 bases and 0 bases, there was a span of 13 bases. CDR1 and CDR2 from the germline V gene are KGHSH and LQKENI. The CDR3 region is CASSPDGGGMNTEAFF. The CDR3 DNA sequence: TGTGCCAGCTCACCAGACGGTGGAGGGATGAACACTGAAGCTTTCTTT.

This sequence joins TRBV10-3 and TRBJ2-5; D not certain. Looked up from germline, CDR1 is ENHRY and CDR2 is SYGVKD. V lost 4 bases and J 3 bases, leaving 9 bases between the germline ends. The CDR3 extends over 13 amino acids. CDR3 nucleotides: TGTGCCATCAGTGGAGTAGTGGAAGAGACCCAGTACTTC. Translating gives CAISGVVEETQYF.

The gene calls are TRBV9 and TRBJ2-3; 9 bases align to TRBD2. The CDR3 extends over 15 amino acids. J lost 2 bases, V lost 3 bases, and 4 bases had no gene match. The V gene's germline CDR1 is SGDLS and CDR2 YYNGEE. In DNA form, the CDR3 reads TGTGCCAGCAGCGCGACTAGCGGCCTCACAGATACGCAGTATTTT. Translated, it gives CASSATSGLTDTQYF.

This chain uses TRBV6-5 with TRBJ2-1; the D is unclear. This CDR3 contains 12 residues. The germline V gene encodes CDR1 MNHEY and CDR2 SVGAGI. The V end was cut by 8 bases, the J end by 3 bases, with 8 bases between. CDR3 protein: CASSPGYNEQFF. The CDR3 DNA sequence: TGTGCCAGCTCCCCGGGCTACAATGAGCAGTTCTTC.

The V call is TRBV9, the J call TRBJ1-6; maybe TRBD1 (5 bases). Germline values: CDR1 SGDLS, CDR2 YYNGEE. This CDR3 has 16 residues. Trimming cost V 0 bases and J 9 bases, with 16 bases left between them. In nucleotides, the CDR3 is TGTGCCAGCAGCGTAGCCCGGCAGGGTAGGTCTTCACCCCTCCACTTT. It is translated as CASSVARQGRSSPLHF.

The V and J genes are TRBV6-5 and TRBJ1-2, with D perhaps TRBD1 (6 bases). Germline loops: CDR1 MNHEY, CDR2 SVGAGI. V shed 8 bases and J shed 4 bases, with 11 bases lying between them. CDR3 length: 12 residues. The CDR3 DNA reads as TGTGCCAGCCTAGTAGGGGGCTATGGCTACACCTTC. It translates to CASLVGGYGYTF.

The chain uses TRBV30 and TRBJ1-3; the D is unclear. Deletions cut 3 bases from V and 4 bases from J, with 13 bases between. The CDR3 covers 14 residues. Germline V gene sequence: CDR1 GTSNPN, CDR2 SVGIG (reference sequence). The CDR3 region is CAWRGRTSGNTIYF. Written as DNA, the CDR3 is TGTGCCTGGAGAGGGAGGACCTCGGGAAACACCATATATTTT. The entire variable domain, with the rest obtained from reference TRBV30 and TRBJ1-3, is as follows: SQTIHQWPATLVQPVGSPLSLECTVEGTSNPNLYWYRQAAGRGLQLLFYSVGIGQISSEVPQNLSASRPQDRQFILSSKKLLLSDSGFYLCAWRGRTSGNTIYFGEGSWLTVV.

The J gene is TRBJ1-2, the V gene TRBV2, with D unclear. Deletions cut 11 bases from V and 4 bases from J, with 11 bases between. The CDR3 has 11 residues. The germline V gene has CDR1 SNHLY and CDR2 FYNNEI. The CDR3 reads CALRPSYGYTF. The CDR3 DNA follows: TGTGCCTTGAGGCCCTCCTATGGCTACACCTTC.

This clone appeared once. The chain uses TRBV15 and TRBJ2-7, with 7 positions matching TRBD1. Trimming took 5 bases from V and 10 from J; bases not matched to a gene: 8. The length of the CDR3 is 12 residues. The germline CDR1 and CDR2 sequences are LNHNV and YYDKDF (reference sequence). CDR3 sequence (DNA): TGTGCCACCAGCGAGGGACAGTTAGCCCAGTACTTC. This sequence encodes CATSEGQLAQYF.

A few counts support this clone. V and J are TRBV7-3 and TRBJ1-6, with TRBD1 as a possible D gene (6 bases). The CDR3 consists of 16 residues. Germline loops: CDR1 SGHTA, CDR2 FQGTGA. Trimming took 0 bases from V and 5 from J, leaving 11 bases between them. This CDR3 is CASSLTSNRDNSPLHF. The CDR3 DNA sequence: TGTGCCAGCAGCTTAACGTCTAACAGGGATAATTCACCCCTCCACTTT.